This T cell receptor (beta chain) originates from a study of blood T cell repertoires in COVID-19. Study-level background: Samples of COVID-19 (acute and convalescent) were obtained from the United States, Italy and Spain.

This clone has only one observation. Generated by immunoSEQ multiplex PCR, the TCRdb table keeps only in-frame clones and is missing some. The sample carries tens of thousands of clones, nearly 90% recorded once. Trimming shortened V by 3 bases and J by 9 bases, and 18 bases separated the two germline ends. The CDR3 has 14 amino acids. Germline V gene sequence: CDR1 SGDLS, CDR2 YYNGEE. Sample: peripheral blood. The sequence came from a man aged 55 to 70 with active COVID-19. This chain links TRBV9 with TRBJ1-2, with D unclear. The CDR3 DNA reads TGTGCCAGCAGCGAGGGAGGAGGAGGCAGGCGCTACACCTTC. This encodes CASSEGGGGRRYTF.